Listed below are T cell receptor beta chains from one sample, sequenced in a study of response to subunit inactivated influenza vaccine. From the RT-PCR reads, TCRdb called clonotypes with MiXCR, one entry per CDR3 protein. The table includes almost 250,000 distinct CDR3 sequences, 12% detected once. This specimen was non-naive T cells sorted from PBMCs, taken less than 15 days before vaccination. All receptors derive from a man in his fifties or sixties who received an inactivated influenza vaccine. Both conserved end residues are part of each CDR3. D genes are given only for firm matches. Expanded clones get a size class; other rows say once, few or many, or leave the size out.

clone size	D gene	V gene	J gene	CDR3 protein	CDR3 DNA
few	TRBD1	TRBV20-1	TRBJ1-5	CSAQDRAGQPQHF	TGCAGTGCTCAGGACAGGGCGGGGCAGCCCCAGCATTTT
many	TRBD2	TRBV28	TRBJ2-2	CASSLAGGDAGELFF	TGTGCCAGCAGTTTAGCGGGGGGAGACGCCGGGGAGCTGTTTTTT
-	TRBD1	TRBV2	TRBJ1-4	CASRGQGGVEKLFF	TGTGCCAGCAGAGGACAGGGGGGCGTTGAAAAACTGTTTTTT
few	TRBD1	TRBV27	TRBJ1-2	CASRPGTDYIRGSNYGYTF	TGTGCCAGCAGACCCGGGACAGACTACATTCGCGGTTCAAACTATGGCTACACCTTC
-	-	TRBV6-2/TRBV6-3	TRBJ2-7	CASRLSQGYEQYF	TGTGCCAGCAGGCTATCCCAGGGCTACGAGCAGTACTTC
many	-	TRBV5-1	TRBJ2-5	CASSTGLGNEETQYF	TGCGCCAGCAGCACGGGATTGGGGAACGAAGAGACCCAGTACTTC
few	-	TRBV18	TRBJ1-6	CASSPLDNSPLHF	TGTGCCAGCTCACCACTCGATAATTCACCCCTCCACTTT
-	TRBD1	TRBV4-1	TRBJ2-1	CTSSQGGAYNEQFF	TGCACCAGCAGCCAAGGGGGCGCCTACAATGAGCAGTTCTTC
many	-	TRBV2	TRBJ1-2	CASSEARIYGYTF	TGTGCCAGCAGCGAAGCGCGGATATATGGCTACACCTTC
-	TRBD1	TRBV6-1	TRBJ2-2	CASTETGAPGELFF	TGTGCCAGCACCGAGACAGGGGCCCCCGGGGAGCTGTTTTTT
few	TRBD2	TRBV6-2/TRBV6-3	TRBJ2-2	CASSYSGGITGELFF	TGTGCCAGCAGTTACAGCGGGGGGATCACCGGGGAGCTGTTTTTT
-	-	TRBV11-2	TRBJ2-7	CASSLTQGGSYEQYF	TGTGCCAGCAGCTTAACCCAGGGGGGGTCCTACGAGCAGTACTTC
many	-	TRBV4-3	TRBJ1-4	CASSPDGTGSNEKLFF	TGCGCCAGCAGCCCCGACGGAACAGGCTCTAATGAAAAACTGTTTTTT
-	-	TRBV12-5	TRBJ1-5	CASGGLVRFNQPQHF	TGTGCTAGTGGGGGACTGGTCAGGTTTAATCAGCCCCAGCATTTT
few	TRBD1	TRBV6-1	TRBJ2-7	CASSRTGYTSYEQYF	TGTGCCAGCAGTCGGACAGGCTATACCTCCTACGAGCAGTACTTC
few	TRBD1	TRBV5-6	TRBJ2-7	CASSLGPETGLHYEQYF	TGTGCCAGCAGCTTGGGGCCCGAGACAGGGTTGCACTACGAGCAGTACTTC